These 30 T cell receptor beta chains share one sample of origin, sequenced in a study of low-dose radiotherapy and immunotherapy resistance in tumors. As for time point: before trial treatment. TRAV and TRBV primers primed cDNA for both TCRalpha and TCRbeta. It was with a constant-region primer and a V-primer adapter that TCRs were amplified over roughly 19 PCR cycles. TCRdb used MiXCR to reprocess the reads, holding one entry per CDR3 protein. The sample shows roughly 60,000 distinct CDR3 sequences, roughly a quarter of them seen only once. The specimen comprised PBMCs, sampled before treatment. These receptors were collected from a male donor with prostate cancer.

Many counts were recorded for this clonotype. The chain has TRBV28 and TRBJ2-1; D might be TRBD2 (6 bases). The CDR3 consists of 14 residues. V lost 1 base and J lost 6, with 10 bases in between. The germline CDR1 and CDR2 sequences are MDHEN and SYDVKM. CDR3 protein: CASSLSGSRNEQFF. The CDR3 nucleotides read TGTGCCAGCAGTTTATCCGGGAGTCGCAATGAGCAGTTCTTC.

This clonotype was observed many times. The CDR3 region is CASSLVPGGRRGNEQFF. CDR3 in DNA: TGTGCCAGCAGCTTAGTCCCGGGCGGAAGGCGTGGCAATGAGCAGTTCTTC. The chain carries TRBV7-8 and TRBJ2-1; D ambiguous. Germline V gene sequence: CDR1 SGHVS, CDR2 FQNEAQ. There are 17 residues in the CDR3. The V end lost 1 base, the J end lost 6 bases, and 19 bases lay between the germline ends.

J is TRBJ1-5 and V is TRBV6-1; D remains unclear. V was trimmed by 7 bases and J by 4 bases, leaving 11 bases between them. Germline V gene lookup returns CDR1 MNHNS and CDR2 SASEGT. This CDR3 has 13 residues. For the CDR3, the DNA is TGTGCCAGCATGTCAACCTCAAATCAGCCCCAGCATTTT. It codes for CASMSTSNQPQHF.

This clonotype was counted many times. An end of the junction differs from the germline gene, which may be a read error. J is TRBJ2-2 and V is TRBV5-1; 10 bases match TRBD2. Germline assignment: CDR1 SGHRS and CDR2 YFSETQ. CDR3 size: 19 residues. Here the CDR3 DNA reads TGTGCCAGCAGCCCTAGGACAGGGCTAGCGGGGGCCCACACCGGGGAGCTGTTTTTT. Translated, it gives CASSPRTGLAGAHTGELFF.

This clonotype has ten or more counts. The V and J genes are TRBV20-1 and TRBJ2-7, with D unresolved. V lost 6 bases and J 6 bases, leaving 15 bases between the germline ends. The germline V gene has CDR1 DFQATT and CDR2 SNEGSKA (reference sequence). The CDR3 runs to 12 residues. CDR3 DNA: TGCAGTGCCTCAATTATCCCATCCGAGCAGTACTTC. It translates to CSASIIPSEQYF.

This clonotype was counted ten times or more. This chain uses TRBV11-1 with TRBJ2-7; the D gene is possibly TRBD2 (5 bases). This CDR3 spans 13 amino acids. Trimming stripped 5 bases from V and 2 bases from J, with 10 bases between. CDR1 is SGHAT and CDR2 is FQDESV in the germline V gene (reference sequence). CDR3 amino acids: CASSLEEAYEQYF. CDR3 in DNA: TGTGCCAGCAGCCTGGAGGAGGCCTACGAGCAGTACTTC.

This clonotype was counted many times. This chain uses TRBV2 with TRBJ2-3; D might be TRBD1 or TRBD2, each matching 5 bases. CDR3 size: 14 residues. V gave up 11 bases and J gave up 2 bases, with 17 bases separating them. CDR1 SNHLY and CDR2 FYNNEI come from the germline V gene. The CDR3 DNA follows: TGTGCCCCCTACGGGGCGGAAGACACAGATACGCAGTATTTT. Translating gives CAPYGAEDTDTQYF.

This clonotype was found many times. The chain couples TRBV20-1 to TRBJ1-2; weak D call: TRBD1 (6 bases). The V gene's germline CDR1 is DFQATT and CDR2 SNEGSKA (reference sequence). V shed 0 bases and J shed 6 bases, with 8 bases lying between them. The CDR3 is made up of 12 amino acids. CDR3 protein: CSAREGADGYTF. As DNA, the CDR3 is TGCAGTGCTAGAGAGGGGGCTGATGGCTACACCTTC.

The sample holds many counts of this clonotype. This sequence joins TRBV9 and TRBJ1-1, with TRBD1 as a possible D gene (5 bases). This CDR3 is built from 13 residues. The germline V gene encodes CDR1 SGDLS and CDR2 YYNGEE. Trimming pared 0 bases from V and 6 bases from J, leaving 9 bases between. CDR3 sequence (DNA): TGTGCCAGCAGCGTAGGGGGGGAGCCTGAAGCTTTCTTT. Translating gives CASSVGGEPEAFF.

The chain uses TRBV29-1 and TRBJ1-6; D remains ambiguous. CDR3 length equals 17 residues. Germline CDR1 reads SQVTM; CDR2 reads ANQGSEA. V lost 8 bases to trimming and J lost 5 bases, with 25 bases between them. The CDR3 sequence: CSPLSPRTRADNSPLHF. The CDR3 DNA follows: TGCAGCCCTCTAAGCCCTAGGACGCGAGCCGATAATTCACCCCTCCACTTT.

This clonotype was seen a single time. The chain recombines TRBV6-2 or TRBV6-3 with TRBJ2-7, with D possibly being TRBD2 (5 bases). The length of the CDR3 is 14 residues. Germline V lookup: CDR1 MNHEY, CDR2 SVGEGT. V shed 4 bases and J shed 2 bases, with 12 bases lying between them. The CDR3 region has the DNA TGTGCCAGCAGTTTTCGGACTCTGACCTACGAGCAGTACTTC. Its translation is CASSFRTLTYEQYF.

In its sample, this clonotype was seen many times. The chain is built from TRBV28 and TRBJ2-3; TRBD1 aligns across 10 bases. The CDR3 consists of 20 residues. J gave up 5 bases and V 5 bases, and 22 bases lay outside the gene matches. The germline gives CDR1 MDHEN, CDR2 SYDVKM. CDR3 amino acids: CASSLTGGFQSGTRGDTQYF. As DNA, the CDR3 is TGTGCCAGCAGTCTGACAGGGGGCTTCCAAAGCGGCACCAGGGGAGATACGCAGTATTTT. Together with reference TRBV28 and TRBJ2-3, the CDR3 gives the full variable domain: DVKVTQSSRYLVKRTGEKVFLECVQDMDHENMFWYRQDPGLGLRLIYFSYDVKMKEKGDIPEGYSVSREKKERFSLILESASTNQTSMYLCASSLTGGFQSGTRGDTQYFGPGTRLTVL.

This clonotype was found many times. The V and J genes are TRBV6-2 or TRBV6-3 and TRBJ2-2; 9 nucleotides align to TRBD1. V was pared by 7 bases and J by 5 bases, with 8 bases of the junction left unmatched. In germline, CDR1 is MNHEY, CDR2 SVGEGT. The CDR3 covers 15 residues. The CDR3 spells CASTPRGQGTGELFF. CDR3 coding DNA: TGTGCCAGCACCCCTCGGGGACAGGGTACCGGGGAGCTGTTTTTT.

This clonotype showed up many times. This rearrangement joins TRBV6-4 to TRBJ2-2, with a weak D call TRBD1 (5 bases). Germline V gene sequence: CDR1 MRHNA, CDR2 SNTAGT. V was trimmed by 0 bases and J by 8 bases, leaving 7 bases between them. The CDR3 totals 13 residues. CDR3 sequence: CASSDSQGGELFF. The DNA of the CDR3 is TGTGCCAGCAGTGACTCCCAGGGAGGGGAGCTGTTTTTT.

This clonotype was seen ten or more times. CDR3 coding DNA: TGTGCCAGCAGTACCGGGAGGGCTAGCGGGGGGACTAGCACAGATACGCAGTATTTT. It translates to CASSTGRASGGTSTDTQYF. The rearrangement joins TRBV9 to TRBJ2-3; 11 positions agree with TRBD2. Unmatched junction bases numbered 14, after V lost 5 bases and J lost 0 bases. Per the germline V gene, CDR1 is SGDLS and CDR2 is YYNGEE. The CDR3 length is 19 residues.

In this sample, this clonotype turned up many times. The chain links TRBV19 to TRBJ2-5; D possibly corresponds to TRBD1 (6 bases). The germline V gene encodes CDR1 LNHDA and CDR2 SQIVND (reference sequence). The CDR3 covers 16 residues. Trimming stripped 5 bases from V and 5 bases from J, with 21 bases between. The DNA for the CDR3 is TGTGCCAGTAGTCCTAACCCAGGACAGTCTAGGGAGACCCAGTACTTC. Translating it yields CASSPNPGQSRETQYF.

The rearrangement joins TRBV5-1 to TRBJ2-5; D uncertain. The CDR3 length is 13 residues. V dropped 1 base and J dropped 7 bases, with 11 bases sitting between them. Germline CDR1 and CDR2: SGHRS and YFSETQ. The CDR3 protein is CASSLSGEWTQYF. CDR3 nucleotides: TGCGCCAGCAGCTTGTCTGGGGAATGGACCCAGTACTTC.

This clonotype came up a few times. This chain links TRBV12-3 or TRBV12-4 with TRBJ2-7, with 9 bases lining up with TRBD1. Trimming removed 5 bases from V and 4 bases from J; junction bases left unmatched: 12. CDR3 length: 16 amino acids. CDR3 nucleotide sequence: TGTGCCAGCAGTGGGGGACAGGGATCTTTAGGTTACGAGCAGTACTTC. This encodes CASSGGQGSLGYEQYF.

Many counts were recorded for this clonotype. V is TRBV2 and J is TRBJ2-3; the D call may be TRBD1 or TRBD2 (5 bases each). In germline, CDR1 is SNHLY, CDR2 FYNNEI. The V and J ends lost 4 bases and 6 bases respectively, with 20 bases between them. The CDR3 extends over 16 amino acids. CDR3 DNA sequence: TGTGCCAGCAGTGCCGGGACCCATAAAGCCTTGGATACGCAGTATTTT. This codes for CASSAGTHKALDTQYF.

This clonotype has ten or more counts. V gene TRBV7-2 combines with J gene TRBJ2-5; D possibly uses TRBD1 or TRBD2 (6 bases each). V was cut by 2 bases and J by 5 bases, with 12 bases left in between. Germline assignment: CDR1 SGHTA and CDR2 FQGNSA. The CDR3 totals 14 residues. CDR3 bases: TGTGCCAGCAGCTTAATGGGGGGCTTGGAGACCCAGTACTTC. The encoded protein is CASSLMGGLETQYF. The entire variable domain, with the rest obtained from reference TRBV7-2 and TRBJ2-5, is as follows: GAGVSQSPSNKVTEKGKDVELRCDPISGHTALYWYRQSLGQGLEFLIYFQGNSAPDKSGLPSDRFSAERTGGSVSTLTIQRTQQEDSAVYLCASSLMGGLETQYFGPGTRLLVL.

As to this clonotype: One base away lies a much larger clone, so this may be a sequencing read error. The chain has TRBV28 and TRBJ2-7; D gene ambiguous. The length of the CDR3 is 11 residues. CDR1 is MDHEN and CDR2 is SYDVKM in the germline V gene. The V and J ends lost 5 bases and 3 bases respectively, with 5 bases between them. The CDR3 is CASSVRYEQYF. The CDR3 DNA reads as TGTGCCAGCAGTGTACGCTACGAGCAGTACTTC.

Here the CDR3 DNA reads TGTGCCAGCAAGTTCCGACAAGTTTCGGATGGCTACACCTTC. As protein: CASKFRQVSDGYTF. The chain employs TRBV28 and TRBJ1-2; D is undetermined. The V end lost 7 bases, the J end lost 6 bases, and 18 bases lay between the germline ends. The CDR3 totals 14 residues. Looked up from germline, CDR1 is MDHEN and CDR2 is SYDVKM.

This clonotype was seen many times. The chain combines TRBV5-1 with TRBJ2-4, with TRBD1 identical over 12 bases. J was trimmed by 0 bases and V by 2 bases; bases with no gene match: 15. The germline V gene encodes CDR1 SGHRS and CDR2 YFSETQ. This CDR3 region has 21 residues. CDR3 sequence reads: CASSLNTGTGGLLVAKNIQYF. CDR3 sequence (DNA): TGCGCCAGCAGCTTAAACACCGGGACAGGGGGCTTATTAGTAGCCAAAAACATTCAGTACTTC.

Ten or more counts support this clonotype. The gene calls are TRBV7-9 and TRBJ1-3; D uncertain. Germline CDR1 is SEHNR and CDR2 is FQNEAQ (reference sequence). V dropped 5 bases and J dropped 0 bases, with 11 bases sitting between them. The CDR3 is made up of 15 amino acids. In DNA, the CDR3 is TGTGCCAGCAGCCTGGGTCCCCCCTCTGGAAACACCATATATTTT. Translation: CASSLGPPSGNTIYF. The variable domain in full, completed from reference TRBV7-9 and TRBJ1-3, reads DTGVSQNPRHKITKRGQNVTFRCDPISEHNRLYWYRQTLGQGPEFLTYFQNEAQLEKSRLLSDRFSAERPKGSFSTLEIQRTEQGDSAMYLCASSLGPPSGNTIYFGEGSWLTVV.

This clonotype was counted ten times or more. The chain links TRBV5-1 to TRBJ2-6; D may correspond to TRBD1 or TRBD2 (5 bases each). With 5 bases removed from V and 0 bases from J, the gap between germline ends came to 9 bases. This CDR3 contains 15 residues. Germline V gene lookup returns CDR1 SGHRS and CDR2 YFSETQ. The CDR3 loop reads CASRPGSSGANVLTF. The CDR3 DNA reads TGCGCCAGCAGGCCAGGGAGCTCTGGGGCCAACGTCCTGACTTTC.

This clonotype was recorded at least ten times. This chain joins TRBV2 and TRBJ2-5; D unclear. With 4 bases removed from V and 2 bases from J, the gap between germline ends came to 8 bases. This CDR3 contains 13 residues. The germline V gene has CDR1 SNHLY and CDR2 FYNNEI. The CDR3 is CASSARLQETQYF. The CDR3 DNA reads TGTGCCAGCAGTGCTAGACTTCAAGAGACCCAGTACTTC.

This clonotype has ten or more counts. The V gene is TRBV2, the J gene TRBJ2-3; D may be TRBD1 (5 bases). Per germline, CDR1 SNHLY and CDR2 FYNNEI. Deletions cut 6 bases from V and 4 bases from J, with 14 bases between. The CDR3 consists of 14 residues. CDR3: CASRDAAGSDTQYF. For the CDR3, the DNA is TGTGCCAGCAGAGACGCCGCAGGGTCAGATACGCAGTATTTT.

In regard to this clonotype: Only one base separates this from a far larger clonotype, so it likely reflects a read error. The chain joins TRBV6-8 to TRBJ2-1, with 8 bases identical to TRBD1. V trimming: 2 bases; J trimming: 10 bases; junction bases outside the gene matches: 7. The CDR3 consists of 14 residues. The germline CDR1 and CDR2 sequences are MNHGY and SAAAGT. CDR3 amino acids: CASSYAGTGQEQFF. The CDR3 DNA reads TGTGCCAGCAGTTACGCCGGGACAGGTCAAGAGCAGTTCTTC.

This clonotype appeared many times. The chain joins TRBV6-6 to TRBJ1-5; D not certain. V lost 5 bases, J lost 4 bases, and 12 bases lay in between. Germline V gene sequence: CDR1 MNHNY, CDR2 SVGAGI (reference sequence). This CDR3 region has 14 residues. CDR3 DNA: TGTGCCAGCAGTACAGCAACCGTTAATCAGCCCCAGCATTTT. Its protein product is CASSTATVNQPQHF.

There are a few counts of this clonotype. A far bigger clonotype differs at one base, so this is likely a read error. The chain links TRBV5-5 to TRBJ2-1; tentatively, D is TRBD1 (5 bases). In germline, CDR1 is SGHKS, CDR2 YYEKEE (reference sequence). The CDR3 length is 14 residues. The ends were cut back, 6 bases at V and 10 bases at J, with 20 bases in the middle. The CDR3 here is CASNQQDSVYEQFF. The CDR3 DNA reads as TGTGCCAGCAACCAACAAGACAGTGTCTACGAGCAGTTCTTC.